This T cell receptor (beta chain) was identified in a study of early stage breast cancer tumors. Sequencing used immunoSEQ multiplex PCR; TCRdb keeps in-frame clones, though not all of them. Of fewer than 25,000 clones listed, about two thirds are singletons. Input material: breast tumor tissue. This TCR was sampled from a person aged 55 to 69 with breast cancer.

CDR3 region: CASSKGLAGITDTQYF. The CDR3 bases are TGTGCCAGCAGTAAAGGACTAGCGGGTATCACAGATACGCAGTATTTT. The chain employs TRBV25-1 and TRBJ2-3, with 11 bases matching TRBD2. With 5 bases clipped from V and 2 bases from J, the junction kept 6 bases outside the gene matches. Germline V gene lookup returns CDR1 MGHDK and CDR2 SYGVNS. The length of the CDR3 is 16 residues.